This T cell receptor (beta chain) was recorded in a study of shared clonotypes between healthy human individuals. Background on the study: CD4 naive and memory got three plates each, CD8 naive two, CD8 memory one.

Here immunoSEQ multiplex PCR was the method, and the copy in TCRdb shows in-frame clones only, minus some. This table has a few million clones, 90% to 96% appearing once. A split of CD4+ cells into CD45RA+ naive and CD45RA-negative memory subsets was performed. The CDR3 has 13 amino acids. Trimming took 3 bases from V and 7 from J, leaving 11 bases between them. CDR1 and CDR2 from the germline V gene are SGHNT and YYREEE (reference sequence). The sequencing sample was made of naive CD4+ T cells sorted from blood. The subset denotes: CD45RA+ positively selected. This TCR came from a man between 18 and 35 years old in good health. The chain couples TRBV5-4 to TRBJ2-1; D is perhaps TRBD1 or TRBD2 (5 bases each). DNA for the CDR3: TGTGCCAGCAGCTACTGGGACGGAAATGAGCAGTTCTTC. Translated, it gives CASSYWDGNEQFF. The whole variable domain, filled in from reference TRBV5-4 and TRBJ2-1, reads ETGVTQSPTHLIKTRGQQVTLRCSSQSGHNTVSWYQQALGQGPQFIFQYYREEENGRGNFPPRFSGLQFPNYSSELNVNALELDDSALYLCASSYWDGNEQFFGPGTRLTVL.